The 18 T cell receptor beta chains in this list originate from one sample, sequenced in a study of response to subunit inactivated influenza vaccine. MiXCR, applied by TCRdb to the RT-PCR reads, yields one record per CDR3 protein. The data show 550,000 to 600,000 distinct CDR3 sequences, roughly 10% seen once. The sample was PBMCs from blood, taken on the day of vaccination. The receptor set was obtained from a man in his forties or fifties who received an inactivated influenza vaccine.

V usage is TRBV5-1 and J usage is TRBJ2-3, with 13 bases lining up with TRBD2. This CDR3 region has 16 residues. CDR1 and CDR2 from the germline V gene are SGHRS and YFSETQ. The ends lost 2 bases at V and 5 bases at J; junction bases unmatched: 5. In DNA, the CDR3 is TGCGCCAGCAGCTTCACTAGCGGGGGGGCCGAAGATACGCAGTATTTT. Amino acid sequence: CASSFTSGGAEDTQYF.

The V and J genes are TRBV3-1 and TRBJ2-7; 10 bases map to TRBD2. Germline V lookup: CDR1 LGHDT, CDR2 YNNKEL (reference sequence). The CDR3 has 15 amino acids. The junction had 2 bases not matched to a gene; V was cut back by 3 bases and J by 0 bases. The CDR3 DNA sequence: TGTGCCAGCAGCCATGCTAGCGGGAGCTCCTACGAGCAGTACTTC. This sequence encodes CASSHASGSSYEQYF.

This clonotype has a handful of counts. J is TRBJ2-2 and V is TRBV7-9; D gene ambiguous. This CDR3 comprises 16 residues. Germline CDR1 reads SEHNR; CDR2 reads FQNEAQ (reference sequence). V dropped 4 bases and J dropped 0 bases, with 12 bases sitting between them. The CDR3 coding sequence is TGTGCCAGCAGCTACGCCCGAGGCTCGAACACCGGGGAGCTGTTTTTT. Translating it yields CASSYARGSNTGELFF.

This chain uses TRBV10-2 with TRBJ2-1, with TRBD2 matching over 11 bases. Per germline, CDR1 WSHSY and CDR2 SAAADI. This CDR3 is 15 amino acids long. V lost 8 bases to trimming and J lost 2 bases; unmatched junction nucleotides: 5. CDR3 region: CASRTSGSTYNEQFF. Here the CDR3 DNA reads TGCGCCAGCCGGACTAGCGGGTCGACCTACAATGAGCAGTTCTTC.

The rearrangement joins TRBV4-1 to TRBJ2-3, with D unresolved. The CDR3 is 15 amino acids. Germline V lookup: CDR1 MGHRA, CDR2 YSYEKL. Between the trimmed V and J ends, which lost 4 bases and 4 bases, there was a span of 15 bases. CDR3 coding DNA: TGCGCCAGCAGCCCTATTCCCTCTGGTGCAGATACGCAGTATTTT. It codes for CASSPIPSGADTQYF.

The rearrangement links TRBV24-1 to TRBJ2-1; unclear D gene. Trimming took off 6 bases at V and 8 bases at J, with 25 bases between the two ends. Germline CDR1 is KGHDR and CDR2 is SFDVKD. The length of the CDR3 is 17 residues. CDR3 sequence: CATSSTPGRKLGDEQFF. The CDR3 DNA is TGTGCCACCAGTTCTACTCCGGGTCGAAAATTAGGTGATGAGCAGTTCTTC.

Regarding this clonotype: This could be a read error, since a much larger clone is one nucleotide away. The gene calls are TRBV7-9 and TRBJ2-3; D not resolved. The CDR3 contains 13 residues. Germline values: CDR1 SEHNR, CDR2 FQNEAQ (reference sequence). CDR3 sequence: CVSSQSVTNTQYF. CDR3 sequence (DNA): TGTGTCAGCAGCCAATCGGTTACAAATACGCAGTATTTT.

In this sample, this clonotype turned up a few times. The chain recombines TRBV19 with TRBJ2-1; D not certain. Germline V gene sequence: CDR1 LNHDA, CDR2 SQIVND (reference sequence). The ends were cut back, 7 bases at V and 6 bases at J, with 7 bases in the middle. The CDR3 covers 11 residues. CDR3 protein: CASKRSNEQFF. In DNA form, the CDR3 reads TGTGCCAGTAAACGGAGCAATGAGCAGTTCTTC.

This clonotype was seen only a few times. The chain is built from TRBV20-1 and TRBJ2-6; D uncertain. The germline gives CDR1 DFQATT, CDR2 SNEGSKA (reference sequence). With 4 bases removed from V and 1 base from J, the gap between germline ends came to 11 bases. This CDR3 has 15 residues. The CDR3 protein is CSAKGWQSGANVLTF. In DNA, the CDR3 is TGCAGTGCTAAAGGTTGGCAGTCTGGGGCCAACGTCCTGACTTTC.

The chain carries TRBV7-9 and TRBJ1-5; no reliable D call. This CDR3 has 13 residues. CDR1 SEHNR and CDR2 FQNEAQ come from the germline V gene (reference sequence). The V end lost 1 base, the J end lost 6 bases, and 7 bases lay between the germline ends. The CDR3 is CASSLVPGQPQHF. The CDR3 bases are TGTGCCAGCAGCTTAGTTCCAGGTCAGCCCCAGCATTTT.

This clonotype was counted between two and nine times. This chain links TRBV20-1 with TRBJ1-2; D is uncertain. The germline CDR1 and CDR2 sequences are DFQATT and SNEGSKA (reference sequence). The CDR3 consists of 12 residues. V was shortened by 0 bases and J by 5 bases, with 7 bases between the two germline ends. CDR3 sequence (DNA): TGCAGTGCTAGAGATCCGGCGTATGGCTACACCTTC. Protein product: CSARDPAYGYTF.

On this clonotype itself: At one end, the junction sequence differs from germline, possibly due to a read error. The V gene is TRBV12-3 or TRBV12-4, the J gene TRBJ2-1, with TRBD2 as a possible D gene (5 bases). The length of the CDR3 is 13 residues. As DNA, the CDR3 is TGTACCAGCACGAGCCTTTCCCCGGGGGAGCAGTTCTTC. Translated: CTSTSLSPGEQFF.

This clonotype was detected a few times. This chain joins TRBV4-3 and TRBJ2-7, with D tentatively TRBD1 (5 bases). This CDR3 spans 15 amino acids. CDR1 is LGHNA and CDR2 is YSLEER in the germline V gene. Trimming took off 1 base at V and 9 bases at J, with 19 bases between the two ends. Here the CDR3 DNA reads TGCGCCAGCAGCCAAGGGTTTGGGGCGGTCCTGAGGCAGTACTTC. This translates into CASSQGFGAVLRQYF.

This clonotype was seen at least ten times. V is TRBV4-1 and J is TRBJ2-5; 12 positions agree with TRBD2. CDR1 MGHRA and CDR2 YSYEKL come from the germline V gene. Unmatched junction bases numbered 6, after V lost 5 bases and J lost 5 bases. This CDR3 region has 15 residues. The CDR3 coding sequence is TGCGCCAGCAGCTCCCCCGGGACTAGCGGGGAGACCCAGTACTTC. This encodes CASSSPGTSGETQYF.

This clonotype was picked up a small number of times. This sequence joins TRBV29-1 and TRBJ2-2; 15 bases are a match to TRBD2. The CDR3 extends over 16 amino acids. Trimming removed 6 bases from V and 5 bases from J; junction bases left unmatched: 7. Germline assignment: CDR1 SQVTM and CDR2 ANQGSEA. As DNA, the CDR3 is TGCAGCGTGCGGACTAGCGGGGGGGCCACGACCGGGGAGCTGTTTTTT. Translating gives CSVRTSGGATTGELFF.

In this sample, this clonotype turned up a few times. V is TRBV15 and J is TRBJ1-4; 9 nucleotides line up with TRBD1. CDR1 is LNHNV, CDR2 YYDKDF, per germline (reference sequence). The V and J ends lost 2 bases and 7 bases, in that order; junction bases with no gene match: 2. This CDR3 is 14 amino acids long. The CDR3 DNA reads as TGTGCCACCAGCAGACCGGGACAGGGTGAAAAACTGTTTTTT. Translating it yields CATSRPGQGEKLFF.

The CDR3 loop reads CSASRSGAGTDEQFF. CDR3 nucleotide sequence: TGCAGTGCCAGCCGGTCGGGGGCCGGGACCGATGAGCAGTTCTTC. The chain carries TRBV20-1 and TRBJ2-1; D may match TRBD1 or TRBD2 (6 bases each). Germline V gene lookup returns CDR1 DFQATT and CDR2 SNEGSKA (reference sequence). The CDR3 consists of 15 residues. V gave up 6 bases and J gave up 8 bases, with 23 bases separating them.

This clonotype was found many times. For the CDR3, the DNA is TGTGCCAGCACGGGACTAGCGAATCCATACGAGCAGTACTTC. This codes for CASTGLANPYEQYF. The chain combines TRBV25-1 with TRBJ2-7; 10 bases are a match to TRBD2. Germline V lookup: CDR1 MGHDK, CDR2 SYGVNS. The CDR3 contains 14 residues. Losses at the gene ends were 7 bases for V and 4 bases for J; bases not matched to a gene: 7.